This T cell receptor beta chain is drawn from a study of T cell changes during pregnancy in multiple sclerosis. Germline loops: CDR1 KGHSH, CDR2 LQKENI. The CDR3 spans 15 residues. Germline trimming cut 3 bases from V and 5 bases from J; bases unmatched to any gene: 3. Here immunoSEQ multiplex PCR was the method, and the copy in TCRdb shows in-frame clones only, minus some. Among about 48,000 clones listed, roughly 92% were seen once. This specimen consisted of CD4+ T cells from peripheral blood mononuclear cells, obtained in the second trimester of pregnancy. The rearrangement joins TRBV18 to TRBJ2-1; TRBD2 aligns across 11 bases. The receptor was derived from a female donor in good health, enrolled as a control in a pregnancy study. CDR3 in amino acids: CASSPGTSGHNEQFF. CDR3 DNA sequence: TGTGCCAGCTCACCCGGGACTAGCGGTCACAATGAGCAGTTCTTC.